This TCR beta chain was found in a study of blood T cell repertoires in COVID-19. The V and J ends lost 1 base and 0 bases respectively, with 7 bases between them. CDR1 is LNHDA, CDR2 SQIVND, per germline (reference sequence). This CDR3 is built from 15 residues. Data came from immunoSEQ multiplex PCR; TCRdb stores just in-frame clones and leaves some out. The sample lists around 300,000 clones, 70% to 90% occurring once. Sequenced: peripheral blood. This clonotype originated in a woman between 70 and 85 years old with acute or convalescent COVID-19. The chain has TRBV19 and TRBJ1-5; D call uncertain. As DNA, the CDR3 is TGTGCCAGTAGTATAGGCCGGGGTAGCAATCAGCCCCAGCATTTT. Protein product: CASSIGRGSNQPQHF.